One and the same sample provided the 3 T cell receptor beta chains below, sequenced in a study of T cell clonality in common variable immunodeficiency. The antigens for these receptors are not known. Here immunoSEQ multiplex PCR was the method, and the copy in TCRdb shows in-frame clones only, minus some. The table lists more than 9,000 clones, with no singletons. Study-level findings and limits: Reportedly, TCR beta sequences from common variable immunodeficiency showed fewer deletions and N-nucleotide insertions.

Sequences were obtained from peripheral blood mononuclear cells. These receptor sequences come from a human donor with common variable immunodeficiency.

Comment on this clone: The CDR3 end is not reached by the read, which stops 3 residues before it; the germline J gene fills it in. V usage is TRBV18 and J usage is TRBJ1-1, with D uncertain. V was shortened by 4 bases and J by 3 bases, with 9 bases between the two germline ends. This CDR3 has 13 residues. The germline gives CDR1 KGHSH, CDR2 LQKENI. The CDR3 sequence: CASSQGLDTEAFF. The part of the CDR3 DNA that was read is TGTGCCAGCTCACAAGGGTTGGACACTGAA. The entire variable domain, with the rest obtained from reference TRBV18 and TRBJ1-1, is as follows: NAGVMQNPRHLVRRRGQEARLRCSPMKGHSHVYWYRQLPEEGLKFMVYLQKENIIDESGMPKERFSAEFPKEGPSILRIQQVVRGDSAAYFCASSQGLDTEAFFGQGTRLTVV.

A remark on this clone: The CDR3 extends 3 residues past the end of the read, so its final part is completed from the germline J gene. The gene calls are TRBV7-3 and TRBJ1-1; D possibly corresponds to TRBD1 (6 bases). The CDR3 totals 14 residues. V dropped 2 bases and J dropped 4 bases, with 11 bases sitting between them. Germline assignment: CDR1 SGHTA and CDR2 FQGTGA. The sequenced CDR3 bases are TGTGCCAGCAGCTTAGAGGGGGGGGGCACTGAA. Its protein product is CASSLEGGGTE. In full, the CDR3 reads CASSLEGGGTEAFF.

This clone was counted only a few times. The read terminates 3 residues ahead of where the CDR3 ends, so the germline J gene completes it. V and J are TRBV6-1 and TRBJ2-7; D is undetermined. The CDR3 spans 17 residues. V lost 1 base and J 2 bases, leaving 18 bases between the germline ends. Looked up from germline, CDR1 is MNHNS and CDR2 is SASEGT. The sequenced part of the CDR3 DNA is TGTGCCAGCAGTGAAGGGCGGTGGTCGTCTATTGCCTACGAG. Translated: CASSEGRWSSIAYE. The whole CDR3 reads CASSEGRWSSIAYEQYF.